This note documents a single T cell receptor beta chain sequence. This clone was found a few times. Its specific antigen is unknown. The junction departs from germline at one end; a sequencing error may be responsible. This sample is part of a study of OX40 agonist ivuxolimab in advanced cancers. The study in broad terms: The costimulatory receptor OX40 (CD134) was targeted by ivuxolimab, a fully human IgG2 agonistic monoclonal antibody. Prior anti-PD-1, anti-PD-L1 or anti-CTLA-4 therapy was permitted, and about two fifths of dose-escalation patients had received checkpoint inhibitors. Of the 52 patients in dose escalation, about 20 had hepatocellular carcinoma, about 15 had melanoma, 9 had renal cell carcinoma and 9 had head and neck cancer. Intravenous ivuxolimab was administered to patients every 2 weeks at six dose levels: 0.01, 0.1, 0.3, 1.5, 3 and 10 mg/kg. Peripheral TCRbeta sequencing was intended to test whether TCR sequence diversity was altered and clonal T-cell expansion was caused by ivuxolimab. In the dose-escalation cohort, roughly 80% of patients were male, and the mean age was roughly 60 years, with a range of roughly 20 to 79. The paper reports the monotherapy dose-escalation portion (N of about 52 patients) of the phase I ivuxolimab trial. Three dose-escalation patients achieved partial responses, one with hepatocellular carcinoma and two with cutaneous melanoma. Beyond this particular receptor, the publication reports: Clonal expansion of both CD4+ and CD8+ blood T cells was observed from baseline to week 6 at doses 0.1 to 3.0 mg/kg. The antigen specificity of the clonally expanded peripheral T cells was not determined. After ivuxolimab, CD8+ T cells had more expanded clones than CD4+ T cells on average. Low levels of normalized T-cell clonal expansion were also seen in some patients who did not respond. Partial responders in the 0.1-3.0 mg/kg groups had among the lowest normalized peripheral clonal expansion, especially among CD8+ T cells.

The trial excluded patients who had a history of autoimmune disease or were on systemic immunosuppression. In every dose cohort, peripheral blood was drawn for TCR sequencing at baseline, cycle 4 day 1, and cycle 7 day 1. The samples were taken from a phase I, first-in-human, multicenter, open-label dose-escalation trial of ivuxolimab. The trial enrolled adults with locally advanced or metastatic head and neck squamous cell, hepatocellular, melanoma or renal cell carcinoma. Before TCR sequencing, CD4+ and CD8+ T cells were separately sorted from peripheral blood. Genomic DNA was isolated from the sorted cells so that the TCRbeta CDR3 region could be sequenced. TCRbeta CDR3 regions were sequenced using the immunoSEQ Assay. The source is immuneACCESS, and TCRdb retained only in-frame sequences with V and J called. Part of the clones is not carried over; for the studies checked, unresolved V genes explain less than half of this, and the remainder is unexplained. The sample data list 65,000 to 95,000 clones, and around nine tenths of these were observed just once. In total, the top ten clones hold around 4.8% of the sample.

The CDR3 sequence holds 8 residues, the cysteine and phenylalanine included. Only the CDR3 part of the read is kept: 24 bases, read in frame from the first base. CDR1 is given as SGHNT and CDR2 as YENEEA, both from the germline V gene. The source was CD4+ or CD8+ T cells sorted from blood, collected in a trial of the OX40 agonist ivuxolimab. The rearrangement joined TRBV11-3 to TRBJ1-5; the D gene identity is not certain. This receptor was identified in an adult with an advanced solid tumor such as melanoma, head and neck, liver or kidney cancer. This receptor has the CDR3 CANSPQHF. The DNA reads TGTGCCAACAGCCCCCAGCATTTT.